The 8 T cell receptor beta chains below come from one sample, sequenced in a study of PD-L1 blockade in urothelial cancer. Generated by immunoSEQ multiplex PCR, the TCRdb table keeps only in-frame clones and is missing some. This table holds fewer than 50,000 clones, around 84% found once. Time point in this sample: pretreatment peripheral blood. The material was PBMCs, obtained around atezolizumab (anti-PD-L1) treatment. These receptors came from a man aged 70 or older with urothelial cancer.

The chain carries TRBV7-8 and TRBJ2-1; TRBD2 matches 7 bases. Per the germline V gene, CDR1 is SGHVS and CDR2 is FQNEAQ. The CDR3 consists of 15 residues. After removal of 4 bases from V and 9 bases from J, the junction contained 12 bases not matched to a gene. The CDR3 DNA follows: TGTGCCAGCAGCTGGGGGTTGGCGGGGGAAGGTGAGCAGTTCTTC. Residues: CASSWGLAGEGEQFF.

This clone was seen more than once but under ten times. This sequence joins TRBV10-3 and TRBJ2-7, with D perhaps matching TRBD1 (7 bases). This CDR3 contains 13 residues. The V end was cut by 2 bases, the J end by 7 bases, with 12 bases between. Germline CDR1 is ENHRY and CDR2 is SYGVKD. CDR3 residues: CAISETGAGEQYF. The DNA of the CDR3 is TGTGCCATCAGTGAGACAGGGGCGGGGGAGCAGTACTTC.

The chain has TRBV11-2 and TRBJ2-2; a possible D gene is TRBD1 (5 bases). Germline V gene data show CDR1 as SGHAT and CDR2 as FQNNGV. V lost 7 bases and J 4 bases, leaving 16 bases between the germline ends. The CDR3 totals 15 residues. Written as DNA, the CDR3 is TGTGCCAGCACCCCATTGGCAGGGTTCACCGGGGAGCTGTTTTTT. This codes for CASTPLAGFTGELFF.

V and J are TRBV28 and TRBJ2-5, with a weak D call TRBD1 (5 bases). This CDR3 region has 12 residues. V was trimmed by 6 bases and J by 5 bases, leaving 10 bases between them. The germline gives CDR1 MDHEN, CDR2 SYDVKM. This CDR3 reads CASRQEGETQYF. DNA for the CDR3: TGTGCCAGCAGACAGGAAGGGGAGACCCAGTACTTC.

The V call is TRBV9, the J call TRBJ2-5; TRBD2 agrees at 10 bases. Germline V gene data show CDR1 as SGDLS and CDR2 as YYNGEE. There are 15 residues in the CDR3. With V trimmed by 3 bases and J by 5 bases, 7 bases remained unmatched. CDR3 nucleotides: TGTGCCAGCAGCGGGCAGCGGGGGGGCCGTGAGACCCAGTACTTC. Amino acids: CASSGQRGGRETQYF.

The CDR3 protein is CAGKAGGLNEQFF. CDR3 DNA sequence: TGTGCCGGGAAAGCGGGGGGGCTTAATGAGCAGTTCTTC. This chain connects TRBV30 to TRBJ2-1, with 10 bases lining up with TRBD2. Germline CDR1 is GTSNPN and CDR2 is SVGIG (reference sequence). This CDR3 spans 13 amino acids. V trimming: 8 bases; J trimming: 7 bases; junction bases outside the gene matches: 8.

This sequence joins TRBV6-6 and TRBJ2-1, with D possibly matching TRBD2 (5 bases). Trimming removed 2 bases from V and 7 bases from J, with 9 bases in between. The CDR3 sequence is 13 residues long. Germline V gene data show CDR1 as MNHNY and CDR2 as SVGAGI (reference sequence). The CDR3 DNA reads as TGTGCCAGCAGTTACACAACTAGAAATGAGCAGTTCTTC. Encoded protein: CASSYTTRNEQFF.

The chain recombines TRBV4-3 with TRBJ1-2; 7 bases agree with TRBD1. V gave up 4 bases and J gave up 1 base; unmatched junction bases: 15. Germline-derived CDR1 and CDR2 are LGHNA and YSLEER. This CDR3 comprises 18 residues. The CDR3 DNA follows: TGCGCCAGCAGCCCACATACCTCGGACAGGCCTAATAACTATGGCTACACCTTC. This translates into CASSPHTSDRPNNYGYTF.